This T cell receptor beta chain originates from a study of blood T cell repertoires in COVID-19. Study-level background: The origin of the acute and convalescent COVID-19 samples was the United States, Italy and Spain.

This clone is a singleton in its sample. In terms of age and location, participants ranged from roughly 18 to 100 years and lived in under 30 US areas. Researchers sorted participants into cohorts using their self-reported clinical history. Clones were sequenced by immunoSEQ multiplex PCR, and TCRdb holds only the in-frame ones, with some missing. The table shows 150,000 or so clones, with around 80% occurring only once. V lost 3 bases, J lost 2 bases, and 14 bases stayed unmatched. Germline V gene data show CDR1 as KGHSH and CDR2 as LQKENI. The CDR3 is 19 residues long. This TCR was recovered from a man aged 65-85 years who had been exposed to COVID-19. V and J are TRBV18 and TRBJ2-1; 9 bases agree with TRBD2. Sequencing input: PBMCs or T cells enriched from blood (not recorded which). The CDR3 spells CASSPTRTPSGKTYNEQFF. The CDR3 DNA sequence: TGTGCCAGCTCACCCACCCGAACCCCTAGCGGGAAAACCTACAATGAGCAGTTCTTC.